What follows describes a single T cell receptor (beta chain). TCRdb's table, derived via immunoSEQ multiplex PCR, lists solely in-frame clones and lacks some. This sample has around 62,000 clones, with nearly 90% found just once. The data were taken from a study of OX40 agonist ivuxolimab in advanced cancers. At cycle 4 day 1, cycle 7 day 1, and baseline, blood was sampled. CDR1 and CDR2 from the germline V gene are SGDLS and YYNGEE. Trimming took off 7 bases at V and 2 bases at J, with 11 bases between the two ends. The CDR3 length is 13 residues. The sequencing here drew on CD4+ or CD8+ T cells sorted from blood, taken in a trial of the OX40 agonist ivuxolimab. The TCR was taken from an adult with an advanced solid tumor such as melanoma, head and neck, liver or kidney cancer. This rearrangement joins TRBV9 to TRBJ2-3; D could derive from TRBD1 or TRBD2 (6 bases each). CDR3 residues: CASGRTDTDTQYF. The CDR3 DNA reads as TGTGCCAGCGGGAGGACAGACACAGATACGCAGTATTTT.